This T cell receptor beta chain was documented in a study of T cells after yellow fever vaccination. The study's findings and limits: Most primary-vaccination clones recurred post-booster (around 97% CD4, about 87% CD8). CD4 and CD8 compartments shared a small share of clonotypes. By day 5 rather than day 15, the secondary response had peaked, though it was weaker.

The trim removed 3 bases at V and 5 bases at J, leaving 2 bases unmatched. This CDR3 spans 13 amino acids. The germline CDR1 and CDR2 sequences are DFQATT and SNEGSKA (reference sequence). Conversion of TCR transcripts into cDNA relied on 5'RACE template switching, which added a universal primer site and UMIs. TCRdb re-called the 5' RACE reads with MiXCR, one entry per CDR3 protein. The table has some 110,000 distinct CDR3 sequences, around 6.7% seen once. This clonotype was observed many times. Its antigen is as yet unknown. The sample was CD4+ T cells sorted from PBMCs, taken about 41 days after the first yellow fever vaccination. V usage is TRBV20-1 and J usage is TRBJ1-4, with 8 bases aligning to TRBD1. This sequence originates from a man younger than 35 who received the YFV17D yellow fever vaccine. CDR3 bases: TGCAGTGCTAGGCGACAGGGGAATGAAAAACTGTTTTTT. Residues: CSARRQGNEKLFF.